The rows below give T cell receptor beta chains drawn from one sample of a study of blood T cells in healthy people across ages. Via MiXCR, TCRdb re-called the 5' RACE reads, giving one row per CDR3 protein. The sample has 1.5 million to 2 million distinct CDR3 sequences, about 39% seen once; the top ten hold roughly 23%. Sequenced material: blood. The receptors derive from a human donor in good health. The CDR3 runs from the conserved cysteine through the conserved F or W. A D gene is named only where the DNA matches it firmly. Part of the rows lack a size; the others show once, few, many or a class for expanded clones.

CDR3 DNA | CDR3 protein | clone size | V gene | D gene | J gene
TGTGCCAGCAGTCCCACTAGCGGGGGGGACAATGAGCAGTTCTTC | CASSPTSGGDNEQFF | many | TRBV12-3/TRBV12-4 | TRBD2 | TRBJ2-1
TGTGCCAGCAGTTATAGGGCCGCAGGGCGGTTAAACAATCAGCCCCAGCATTTT | CASSYRAAGRLNNQPQHF | few | TRBV6-5 | - | TRBJ1-5
TGTGCCACCAGGGAGACAGCCTCTAACTATGGCTACACCTTC | CATRETASNYGYTF | - | TRBV24-1 | - | TRBJ1-2
TGCAGTGCTAGAGATTTGGGGGTCGTGTCCTACGAGCAGTACTTC | CSARDLGVVSYEQYF | many | TRBV20-1 | - | TRBJ2-7
TGTGCCAGCAGCTCCTCGGGAGGGTTAAGACTGTTTTTT | CASSSSGGLRLFF | few | TRBV7-9 | - | TRBJ1-4
TGCAGTGCTGGGCCTCTGGGGAAGACTGAAGCTTTCTTT | CSAGPLGKTEAFF | - | TRBV20-1 | - | TRBJ1-1
TGTGCCAGCTCACCATCGACAGCACAGAACACTGAAGCTTTCTTT | CASSPSTAQNTEAFF | - | TRBV18 | - | TRBJ1-1
TGTGCCAGCAGCTTAATCGAGCGGACAGCAGAGACCCAGTACTTC | CASSLIERTAETQYF | - | TRBV7-8 | - | TRBJ2-5
TGCAGTGCTAGAGATGGGACAGGGTGGCAGACTAACTATGGCTACACCTTC | CSARDGTGWQTNYGYTF | few | TRBV20-1 | TRBD1 | TRBJ1-2
TGTGCCAGCAGCTCTCGGATAGCGGGGGGAATTAACACAGATACGCAGTATTTT | CASSSRIAGGINTDTQYF | few | TRBV4-2 | TRBD2 | TRBJ2-3
TGTGCCAGCAGCCCCGGCGAGGGGTATGGCTATGGCTACACCTTC | CASSPGEGYGYGYTF | - | TRBV12-3/TRBV12-4 | - | TRBJ1-2
TGTGCCAGCAGCTTACTAGCGGGGCCCACAGATACGCAGTATTTT | CASSLLAGPTDTQYF | - | TRBV5-6 | TRBD2 | TRBJ2-3
TGTGCCAGCAGCGCCCCACAGGGGAAGGTTGACACTGAAGCTTTCTTT | CASSAPQGKVDTEAFF | - | TRBV9 | TRBD1 | TRBJ1-1
TGTGCCATCAGTGAGCCGGGCCTTCCCTACGAGCAGTACTTC | CAISEPGLPYEQYF | - | TRBV10-3 | - | TRBJ2-7
TGCAGTACTAGTCAGGTCACAGATACGCAGTATTTT | CSTSQVTDTQYF | - | TRBV20-1 | - | TRBJ2-3
TGTGCCAGTAGTATCAACCGTGCCATGAACACTGAAGCTTTCTTT | CASSINRAMNTEAFF | - | TRBV19 | - | TRBJ1-1
TGTGCCAGCAGCCAACCAGTGAACACTGAAGCTTTCTTT | CASSQPVNTEAFF | few | TRBV28 | - | TRBJ1-1
TGTGCCAGCCTAGTTACATCCTACAATGAGCAGTTCTTC | CASLVTSYNEQFF | - | TRBV2 | - | TRBJ2-1
TGTGCCAGCAGTTTAGGGAGGGGCGCCTCCTCCTACGAGCAGCACTTC | CASSLGRGASSYEQHF | - | TRBV27 | TRBD2 | TRBJ2-7
TGCGCCAGCAGCTTAGGGGCTAGGAGCACAGATACGCAGTATTTT | CASSLGARSTDTQYF | - | TRBV5-1 | - | TRBJ2-3
TGCAGTGCTCTGTCGACAGACATGAACACTGAAGCTTTCTTT | CSALSTDMNTEAFF | - | TRBV20-1 | - | TRBJ1-1
TGTGCCAGCAGCTTGGGACAGGACTATGGCTACACCTTC | CASSLGQDYGYTF | many | TRBV5-1 | TRBD1 | TRBJ1-2
TGCGCCAGCAGCCCCAAACTTGGGTCAGTTAAATCCTACGAGCAGTACTTC | CASSPKLGSVKSYEQYF | - | TRBV5-1 | - | TRBJ2-7
TGTGCCAGCAGCAGGACTAGCATGGGGGAGACCCAGTACTTC | CASSRTSMGETQYF | many | TRBV7-2 | TRBD2 | TRBJ2-5
TGCAGTGCAACGGGACAGGGGAAAGAGACCCAGTACTTC | CSATGQGKETQYF | few | TRBV20-1 | TRBD1 | TRBJ2-5
TGCAGTGCTAGAGAGCCTAGTCTGGGCACAGATACGCAGTATTTT | CSAREPSLGTDTQYF | - | TRBV20-1 | - | TRBJ2-3
TGTGCCAGCCGACCACAGGGGGCGGTAAACACTGAAGCTTTCTTT | CASRPQGAVNTEAFF | - | TRBV28 | TRBD1 | TRBJ1-1
TGCGCCAGCAGCTACCTTGACGGGTTCTCCTACAATGAGCAGTTCTTC | CASSYLDGFSYNEQFF | few | TRBV5-1 | - | TRBJ2-1
TGCGCCAGCAGCCAAGGGGGGAACGTGTTCGCAGATACGCAGTATTTT | CASSQGGNVFADTQYF | - | TRBV4-1 | - | TRBJ2-3
TGTGCCAGCAGCCAAGGTCGGTGGGACCAAGAGACCCAGTACTTC | CASSQGRWDQETQYF | few | TRBV14 | - | TRBJ2-5
TGTGCCAGCAGCTGGCGAGAGAGGCGGAACACTGAAGCTTTCTTT | CASSWRERRNTEAFF | - | TRBV5-6 | - | TRBJ1-1
TGTGCCAGCAGTACACCCCGGGACGGCAATCAGCCCCAGCATTTT | CASSTPRDGNQPQHF | - | TRBV12-3/TRBV12-4 | - | TRBJ1-5
TGTGCCAGCAGCTTAAATCCGTCGGGAGGGTGGTACGAGCAGTACTTC | CASSLNPSGGWYEQYF | few | TRBV7-2 | TRBD2 | TRBJ2-7
TGTGCCAGCAGCTTAGAGGCATCCAAGGTTTATAGCAATCAGCCCCAGCATTTT | CASSLEASKVYSNQPQHF | many | TRBV7-6 | - | TRBJ1-5
TGTGCCAGCAGCTTAGCGATACAGGGCTATGGCTACACCTTC | CASSLAIQGYGYTF | - | TRBV7-9 | - | TRBJ1-2
TGTGCCAGCAGCATGTACTACGAGCAGTACTTC | CASSMYYEQYF | few | TRBV3-1 | - | TRBJ2-7
TGCAGTGCCACAGGGATCTGGGATGGCTACACCTTC | CSATGIWDGYTF | few | TRBV20-1 | - | TRBJ1-2